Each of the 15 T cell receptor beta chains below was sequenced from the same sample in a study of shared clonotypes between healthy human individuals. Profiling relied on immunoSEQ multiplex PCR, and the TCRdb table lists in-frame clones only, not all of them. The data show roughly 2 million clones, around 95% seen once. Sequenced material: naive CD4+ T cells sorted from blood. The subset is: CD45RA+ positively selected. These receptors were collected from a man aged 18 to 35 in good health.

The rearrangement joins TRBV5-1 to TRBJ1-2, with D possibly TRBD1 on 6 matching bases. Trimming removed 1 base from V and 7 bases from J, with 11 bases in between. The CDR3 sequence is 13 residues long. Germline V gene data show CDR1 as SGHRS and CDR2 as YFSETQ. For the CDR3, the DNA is TGCGCCAGCAGCTTGAGGGTGGACAGTGGCTACACCTTC. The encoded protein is CASSLRVDSGYTF.

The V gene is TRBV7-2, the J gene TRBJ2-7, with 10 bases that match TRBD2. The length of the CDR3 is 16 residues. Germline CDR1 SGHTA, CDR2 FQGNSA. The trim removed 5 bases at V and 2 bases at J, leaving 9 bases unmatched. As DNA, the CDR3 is TGTGCCAGCAGCCAGAGGGCTAGCGGGGGTCCCTACGAGCAGTACTTC. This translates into CASSQRASGGPYEQYF.

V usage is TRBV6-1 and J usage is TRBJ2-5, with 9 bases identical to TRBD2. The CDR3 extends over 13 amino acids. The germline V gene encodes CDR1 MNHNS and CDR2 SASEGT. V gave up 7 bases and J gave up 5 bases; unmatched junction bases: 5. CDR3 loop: CASTERGAETQYF. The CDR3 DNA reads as TGTGCCAGCACGGAGCGGGGGGCGGAGACCCAGTACTTC.

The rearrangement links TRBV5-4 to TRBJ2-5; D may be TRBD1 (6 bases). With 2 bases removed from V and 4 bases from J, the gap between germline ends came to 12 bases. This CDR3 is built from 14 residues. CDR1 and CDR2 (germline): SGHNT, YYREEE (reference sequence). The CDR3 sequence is CASSFASGVETQYF. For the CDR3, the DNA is TGTGCCAGCAGCTTCGCCTCAGGGGTAGAGACCCAGTACTTC.

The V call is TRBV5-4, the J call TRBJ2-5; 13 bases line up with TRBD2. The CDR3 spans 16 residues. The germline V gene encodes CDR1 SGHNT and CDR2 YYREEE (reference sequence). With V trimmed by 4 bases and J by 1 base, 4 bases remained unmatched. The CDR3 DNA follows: TGTGCCAGCAGCAAGGGACTAGCGGGGATCCAAGAGACCCAGTACTTC. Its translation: CASSKGLAGIQETQYF.

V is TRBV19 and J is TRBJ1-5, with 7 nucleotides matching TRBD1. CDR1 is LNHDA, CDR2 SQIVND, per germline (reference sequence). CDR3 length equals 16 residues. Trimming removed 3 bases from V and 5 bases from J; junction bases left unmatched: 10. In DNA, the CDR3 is TGTGCCAGTAGTATGAAAGGGGGCCTAGCCCATCAGCCCCAGCATTTT. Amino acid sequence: CASSMKGGLAHQPQHF.

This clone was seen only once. The CDR3 DNA follows: TGTGCCTGGAGTGTACGTCCAGGGGGCGGAAGCTATGGCTACACCTTC. Protein: CAWSVRPGGGSYGYTF. V usage is TRBV30 and J usage is TRBJ1-2, with 8 bases identical to TRBD1. Trimming at V came to 0 bases and at J to 4 bases, leaving 10 bases not matched to a gene. Germline values: CDR1 GTSNPN, CDR2 SVGIG (reference sequence). The CDR3 spans 16 residues.

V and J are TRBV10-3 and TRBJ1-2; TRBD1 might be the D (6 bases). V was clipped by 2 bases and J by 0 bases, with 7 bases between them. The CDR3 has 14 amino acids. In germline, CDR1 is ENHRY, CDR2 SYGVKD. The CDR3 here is CAISERTANYGYTF. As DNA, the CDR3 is TGTGCCATCAGTGAGAGGACAGCTAACTATGGCTACACCTTC.

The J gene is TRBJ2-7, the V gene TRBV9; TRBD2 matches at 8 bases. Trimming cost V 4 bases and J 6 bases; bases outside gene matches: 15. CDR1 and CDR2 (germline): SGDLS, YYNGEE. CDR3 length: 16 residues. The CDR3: CASSKIGLASAGEQYF. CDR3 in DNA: TGTGCCAGCAGCAAGATTGGACTAGCCAGCGCGGGCGAGCAGTACTTC.

This CDR3 reads CAWRHSGSGIYNEQFF. As DNA, the CDR3 is TGTGCCTGGAGGCACTCCGGTAGCGGAATATACAATGAGCAGTTCTTC. The chain joins TRBV30 to TRBJ2-1; tentative D call: TRBD2 (6 bases). The CDR3 spans 16 residues. The ends were cut back, 3 bases at V and 4 bases at J, with 19 bases in the middle. Germline CDR1 and CDR2: GTSNPN and SVGIG (reference sequence).

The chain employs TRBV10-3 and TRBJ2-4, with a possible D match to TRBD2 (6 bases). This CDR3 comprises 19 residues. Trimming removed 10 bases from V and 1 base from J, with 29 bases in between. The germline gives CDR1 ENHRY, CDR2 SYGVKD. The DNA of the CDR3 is TGTGCCACCTCGGGGCCAGGAGCGGGTACGCCCGAGGCCAAAAACATTCAGTACTTC. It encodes CATSGPGAGTPEAKNIQYF.

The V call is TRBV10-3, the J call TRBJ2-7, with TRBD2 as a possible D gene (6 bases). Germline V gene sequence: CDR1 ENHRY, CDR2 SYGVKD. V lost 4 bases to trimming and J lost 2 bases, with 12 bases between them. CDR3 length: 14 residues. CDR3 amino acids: CAISGQGGPYEQYF. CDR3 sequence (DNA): TGTGCCATCAGTGGGCAAGGAGGGCCCTACGAGCAGTACTTC.

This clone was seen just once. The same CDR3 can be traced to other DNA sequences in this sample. CDR3: CASSEEAGANYGYTF. In DNA form, the CDR3 reads TGTGCCAGCAGTGAAGAGGCAGGGGCTAACTATGGCTACACCTTC. The chain joins TRBV6-1 to TRBJ1-2; D might be TRBD1 (6 bases). This CDR3 has 15 residues. Germline V gene sequence: CDR1 MNHNS, CDR2 SASEGT. Trimming cost V 1 base and J 0 bases, with 9 bases left between them.

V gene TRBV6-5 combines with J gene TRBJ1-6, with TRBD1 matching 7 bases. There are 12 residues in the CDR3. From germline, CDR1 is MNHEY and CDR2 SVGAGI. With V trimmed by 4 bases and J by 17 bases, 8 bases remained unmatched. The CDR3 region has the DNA TGTGCCAGCAGTTCCCCGACAGGGAGGTTCCACTTT. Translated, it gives CASSSPTGRFHF.

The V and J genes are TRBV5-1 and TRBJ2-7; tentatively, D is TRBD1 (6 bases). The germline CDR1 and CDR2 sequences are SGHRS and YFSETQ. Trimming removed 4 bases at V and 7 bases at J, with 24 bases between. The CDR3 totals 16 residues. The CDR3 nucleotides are TGCGCCAGCAGCGCCGGACAGACCGGACCCTCTCCAGAGCAGTACTTC. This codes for CASSAGQTGPSPEQYF.